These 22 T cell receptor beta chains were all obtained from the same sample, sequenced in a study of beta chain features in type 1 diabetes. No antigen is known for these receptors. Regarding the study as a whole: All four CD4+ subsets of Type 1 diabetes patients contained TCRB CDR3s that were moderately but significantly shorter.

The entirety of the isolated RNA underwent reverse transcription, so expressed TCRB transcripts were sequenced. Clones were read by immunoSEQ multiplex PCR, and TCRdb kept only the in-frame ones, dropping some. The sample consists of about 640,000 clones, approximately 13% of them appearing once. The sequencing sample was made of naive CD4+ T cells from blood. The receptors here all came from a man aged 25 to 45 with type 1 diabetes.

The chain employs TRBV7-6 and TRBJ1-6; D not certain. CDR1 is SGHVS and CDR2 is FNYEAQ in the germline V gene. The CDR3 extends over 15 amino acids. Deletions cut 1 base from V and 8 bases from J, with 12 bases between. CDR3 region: CASSLDSGLYSPLHF. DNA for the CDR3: TGTGCCAGCAGCTTAGATTCGGGCTTGTATTCACCCCTCCACTTT.

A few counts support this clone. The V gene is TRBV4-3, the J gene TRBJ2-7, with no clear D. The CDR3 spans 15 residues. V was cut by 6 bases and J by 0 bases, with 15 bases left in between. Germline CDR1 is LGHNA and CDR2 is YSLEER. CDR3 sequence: CASSLEAGLSYEQYF. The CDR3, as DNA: TGCGCCAGCAGTCTCGAGGCAGGCCTCTCCTACGAGCAGTACTTC.

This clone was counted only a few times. The CDR3 DNA is TGCGCCAGCAAAGACGGGAGCTCCTACAATGAGCAGTTCTTC. It encodes CASKDGSSYNEQFF. The rearrangement joins TRBV5-1 to TRBJ2-1; D may be TRBD2 (6 bases). Trimming left V 6 bases short and J 0 bases short, with 10 bases between. Germline values: CDR1 SGHRS, CDR2 YFSETQ. The CDR3 is 14 amino acids.

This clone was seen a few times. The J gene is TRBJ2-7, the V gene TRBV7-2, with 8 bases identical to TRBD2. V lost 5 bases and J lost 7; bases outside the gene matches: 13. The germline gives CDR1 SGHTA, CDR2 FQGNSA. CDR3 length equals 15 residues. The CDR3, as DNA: TGTGCCAGCAGCCCCCAGCCGGGGGGGCTTGGAGAGCAGTACTTC. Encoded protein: CASSPQPGGLGEQYF.

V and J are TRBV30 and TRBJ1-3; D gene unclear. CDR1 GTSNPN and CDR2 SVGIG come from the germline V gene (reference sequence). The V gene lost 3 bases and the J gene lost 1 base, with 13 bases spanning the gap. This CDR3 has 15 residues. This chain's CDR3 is CAWRPRGVSGNTIYF. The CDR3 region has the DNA TGTGCCTGGAGGCCCCGGGGTGTATCTGGAAACACCATATATTTT.

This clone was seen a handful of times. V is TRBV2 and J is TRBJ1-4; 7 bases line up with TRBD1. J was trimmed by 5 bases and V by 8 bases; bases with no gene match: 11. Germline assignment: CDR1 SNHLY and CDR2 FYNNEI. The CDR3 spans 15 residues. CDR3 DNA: TGTGCCAGCTCCGAGCAGGGACAGTCGAATGAAAAACTGTTTTTT. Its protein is CASSEQGQSNEKLFF.

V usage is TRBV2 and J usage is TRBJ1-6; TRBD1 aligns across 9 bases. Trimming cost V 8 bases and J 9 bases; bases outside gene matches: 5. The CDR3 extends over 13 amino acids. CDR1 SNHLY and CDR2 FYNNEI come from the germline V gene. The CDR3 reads CASGGQGSSPLHF. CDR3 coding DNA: TGTGCCAGCGGGGGACAGGGTTCTTCACCCCTCCACTTT.

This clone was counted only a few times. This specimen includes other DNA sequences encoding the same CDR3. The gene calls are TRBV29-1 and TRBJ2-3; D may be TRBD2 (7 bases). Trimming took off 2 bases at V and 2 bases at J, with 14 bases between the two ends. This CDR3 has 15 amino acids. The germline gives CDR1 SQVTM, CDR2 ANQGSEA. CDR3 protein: CSVEWRGRVTDTQYF. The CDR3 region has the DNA TGCAGCGTTGAATGGCGGGGGCGGGTCACAGATACGCAGTATTTT.

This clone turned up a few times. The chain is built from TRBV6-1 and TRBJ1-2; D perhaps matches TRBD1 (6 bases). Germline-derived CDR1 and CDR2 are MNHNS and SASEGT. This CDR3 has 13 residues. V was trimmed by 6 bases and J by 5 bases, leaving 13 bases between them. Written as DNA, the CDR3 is TGTGCCAGCAGGGGGGCAGGCCGGTATGGCTACACCTTC. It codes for CASRGAGRYGYTF.

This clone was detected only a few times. The CDR3 reads CASTNTGDYGYTF. The CDR3 DNA is TGTGCCAGCACCAATACAGGGGACTATGGCTACACCTTC. The rearrangement joins TRBV25-1 to TRBJ1-2; 7 nucleotides agree with TRBD1. The CDR3 loop spans 13 amino acids. The germline gives CDR1 MGHDK, CDR2 SYGVNS. With 7 bases clipped from V and 3 bases from J, the junction kept 5 bases outside the gene matches.

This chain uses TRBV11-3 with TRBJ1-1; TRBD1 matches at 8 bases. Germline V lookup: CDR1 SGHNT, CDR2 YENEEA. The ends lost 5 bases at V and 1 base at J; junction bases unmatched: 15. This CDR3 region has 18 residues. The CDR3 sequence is CASSPNSGTGAKNTEAFF. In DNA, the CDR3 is TGTGCCAGCAGCCCAAACTCCGGGACAGGTGCGAAGAACACTGAAGCTTTCTTT.

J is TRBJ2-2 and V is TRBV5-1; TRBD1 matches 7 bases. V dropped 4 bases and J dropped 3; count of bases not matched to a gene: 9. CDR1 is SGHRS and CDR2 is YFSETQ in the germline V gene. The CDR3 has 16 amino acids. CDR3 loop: CASSNDLTGDTGELFF. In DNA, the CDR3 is TGCGCCAGCAGCAACGACCTTACAGGGGACACCGGGGAGCTGTTTTTT.

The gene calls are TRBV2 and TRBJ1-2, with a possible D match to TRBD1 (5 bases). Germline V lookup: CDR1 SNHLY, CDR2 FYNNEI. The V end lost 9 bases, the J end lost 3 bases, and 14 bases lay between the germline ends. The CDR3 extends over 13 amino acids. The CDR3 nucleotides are TGTGCCAGTAAGGCGGGACCGGACTATGGCTACACCTTC. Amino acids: CASKAGPDYGYTF.

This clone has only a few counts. CDR3 nucleotide sequence: TGTGCCAGCAGTTACTCGACGGGGCTCGCTGGCTACACCTTC. This gives the protein CASSYSTGLAGYTF. V usage is TRBV6-6 and J usage is TRBJ1-2; a weak D match, TRBD1 (5 bases). V lost 0 bases to trimming and J lost 7 bases, with 12 bases between them. Germline values: CDR1 MNHNY, CDR2 SVGAGI (reference sequence). This CDR3 region has 14 residues.

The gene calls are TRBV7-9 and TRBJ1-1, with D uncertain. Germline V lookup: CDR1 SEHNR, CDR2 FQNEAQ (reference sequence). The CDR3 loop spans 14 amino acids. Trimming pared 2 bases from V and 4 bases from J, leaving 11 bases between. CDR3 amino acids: CASSLRRSGTEAFF. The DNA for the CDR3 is TGTGCCAGCAGCTTAAGGCGCTCGGGCACTGAAGCTTTCTTT.

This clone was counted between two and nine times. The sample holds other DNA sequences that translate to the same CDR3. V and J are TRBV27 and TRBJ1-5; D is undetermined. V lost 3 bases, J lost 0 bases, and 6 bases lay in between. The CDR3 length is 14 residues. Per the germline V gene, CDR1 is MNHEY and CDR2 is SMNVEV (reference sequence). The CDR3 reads CASSFLNSNQPQHF. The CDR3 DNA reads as TGTGCCAGCAGTTTCCTAAATAGCAATCAGCCCCAGCATTTT.

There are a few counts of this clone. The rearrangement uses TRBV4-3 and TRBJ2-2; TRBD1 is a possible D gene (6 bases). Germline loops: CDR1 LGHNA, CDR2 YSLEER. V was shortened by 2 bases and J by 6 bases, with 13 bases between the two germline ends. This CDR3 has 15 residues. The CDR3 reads CASSQSVTGAGELFF. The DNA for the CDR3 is TGCGCCAGCAGCCAATCCGTGACAGGTGCCGGGGAGCTGTTTTTT.

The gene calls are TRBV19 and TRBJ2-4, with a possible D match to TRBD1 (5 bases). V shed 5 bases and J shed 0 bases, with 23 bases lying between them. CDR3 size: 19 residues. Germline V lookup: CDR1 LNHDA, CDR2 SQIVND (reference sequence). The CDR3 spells CASSLRQLRVDLAKNIQYF. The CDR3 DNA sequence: TGTGCCAGTAGTTTGCGACAGCTCCGCGTTGATCTAGCCAAAAACATTCAGTACTTC.

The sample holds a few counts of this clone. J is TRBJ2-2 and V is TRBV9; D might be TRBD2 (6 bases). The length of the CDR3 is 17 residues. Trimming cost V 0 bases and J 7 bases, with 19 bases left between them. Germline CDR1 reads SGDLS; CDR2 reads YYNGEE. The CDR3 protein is CASSVGSPRGGIGELFF. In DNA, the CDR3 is TGTGCCAGCAGCGTAGGTTCGCCGCGGGGAGGTATCGGGGAGCTGTTTTTT.

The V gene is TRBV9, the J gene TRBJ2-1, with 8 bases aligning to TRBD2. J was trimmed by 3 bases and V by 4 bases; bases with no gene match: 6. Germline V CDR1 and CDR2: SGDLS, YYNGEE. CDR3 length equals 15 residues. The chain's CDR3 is CASSPGTRDYNEQFF. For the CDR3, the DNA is TGTGCCAGCAGCCCTGGGACTAGGGACTACAATGAGCAGTTCTTC.

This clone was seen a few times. CDR3 loop: CASMPDRTYEQYF. CDR3 sequence (DNA): TGTGCCAGCATGCCGGACAGGACCTACGAGCAGTACTTC. The chain is built from TRBV2 and TRBJ2-7; the match to TRBD1 covers 7 bases. This CDR3 has 13 amino acids. J lost 2 bases, V lost 7 bases, and 5 bases had no gene match. CDR1 is SNHLY, CDR2 FYNNEI, per germline.

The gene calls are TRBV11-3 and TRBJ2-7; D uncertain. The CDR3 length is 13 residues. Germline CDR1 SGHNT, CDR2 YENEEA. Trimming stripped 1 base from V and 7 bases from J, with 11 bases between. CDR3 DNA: TGTGCCAGCAGCTTAGGTCCGGAAGAGGAGCAGTACTTC. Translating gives CASSLGPEEEQYF.